The 21 T cell receptor beta chains below all came from one sample that was sequenced in a study of cytomegalovirus exposure and HLA in healthy donors. Primers included in the PCR were 60 Vbeta and 13 Jbeta primers. The method was immunoSEQ multiplex PCR; TCRdb's version includes in-frame clones alone and lacks a portion of them. The sample includes some 60,000 clones. The sample comprised PBMCs. The receptors here all came from a man aged 25-45 years in good health and CMV-seropositive.

The chain recombines TRBV6-5 with TRBJ2-6; 8 nucleotides match TRBD1. J lost 5 bases, V lost 5 bases, and 5 bases had no gene match. This CDR3 is 15 amino acids long. CDR1 and CDR2 (germline): MNHEY, SVGAGI. The CDR3 loop is CASSGTGARANVLTF. CDR3 nucleotide sequence: TGTGCCAGCAGTGGGACAGGTGCCCGGGCCAACGTCCTGACTTTC.

The chain combines TRBV30 with TRBJ1-6; 10 bases fit TRBD1. Unmatched junction bases numbered 9, after V lost 2 bases and J lost 5 bases. Germline assignment: CDR1 GTSNPN and CDR2 SVGIG (reference sequence). The CDR3 spans 17 residues. In DNA, the CDR3 is TGTGCCTGGAGTTCCGGGACAGGGGTGAGGAATAATTCACCCCTCCACTTT. Translation: CAWSSGTGVRNNSPLHF.

The rearrangement links TRBV7-9 to TRBJ2-2; D is unclear. The V gene lost 1 base and the J gene lost 5 bases, with 5 bases spanning the gap. Germline V gene lookup returns CDR1 SEHNR and CDR2 FQNEAQ (reference sequence). The CDR3 loop spans 13 amino acids. The CDR3 DNA is TGTGCCAGCAGCTTAGGACATACCGGGGAGCTGTTTTTT. Encoded protein: CASSLGHTGELFF.

The chain links TRBV5-6 to TRBJ2-2, with 9 bases matching TRBD1. CDR3 length: 17 residues. Germline V gene lookup returns CDR1 SGHDT and CDR2 YYEEEE. V dropped 4 bases and J dropped 1; count of bases not matched to a gene: 8. Written as DNA, the CDR3 is TGTGCCAGCAGCGTGGATGGACAGGGGCTGAACACCGGGGAGCTGTTTTTT. Its translation is CASSVDGQGLNTGELFF.

The rearrangement links TRBV10-1 to TRBJ2-1; 13 bases are shared with TRBD2. Germline V gives CDR1 WNHNN, CDR2 SYGVQD (reference sequence). The CDR3 is made up of 20 amino acids. Trimming at V came to 1 base and at J to 0 bases, leaving 9 bases not matched to a gene. CDR3 nucleotide sequence: TGCGCCAGCAGTGAGTTCGGACTAGCGGGAGACTTTAGCTCCTACAATGAGCAGTTCTTC. It codes for CASSEFGLAGDFSSYNEQFF.

The rearrangement uses TRBV19 and TRBJ1-2, with 9 bases matching TRBD1. Germline CDR1 is LNHDA and CDR2 is SQIVND (reference sequence). The V gene end was trimmed by 4 bases and the J gene end by 4 bases; junction bases not matched to a gene: 7. The CDR3 covers 15 residues. The CDR3 region is CASSTGDRDGYGYTF. The CDR3 bases are TGTGCCAGTAGTACAGGGGACAGGGATGGCTATGGCTACACCTTC.

The V and J genes are TRBV6-1 and TRBJ2-7; TRBD1 might be the D (5 bases). CDR3 size: 16 residues. Germline V gene sequence: CDR1 MNHNS, CDR2 SASEGT. V was cut by 3 bases and J by 2 bases, with 17 bases left in between. DNA of the CDR3: TGTGCCAGCAGTGATACGAACAGGAAGAGCGCCTACGAGCAGTACTTC. Residues: CASSDTNRKSAYEQYF.

The chain carries TRBV7-9 and TRBJ2-2; possibly TRBD2 for D (5 bases). Germline V gives CDR1 SEHNR, CDR2 FQNEAQ (reference sequence). The CDR3 loop spans 13 amino acids. Deletions cut 3 bases from V and 5 bases from J, with 7 bases between. CDR3 nucleotides: TGTGCCAGCAGCTTTGGACTGACCGGGGAGCTGTTTTTT. Amino acid sequence: CASSFGLTGELFF. Filled out from reference TRBV7-9 and TRBJ2-2, the complete variable domain reads DTGVSQNPRHKITKRGQNVTFRCDPISEHNRLYWYRQTLGQGPEFLTYFQNEAQLEKSRLLSDRFSAERPKGSFSTLEIQRTEQGDSAMYLCASSFGLTGELFFGEGSRLTVL.

The chain has TRBV4-1 and TRBJ2-2; 12 bases map to TRBD2. Germline V gene lookup returns CDR1 MGHRA and CDR2 YSYEKL. With V trimmed by 7 bases and J by 1 base, 7 bases remained unmatched. CDR3 length: 17 residues. CDR3 DNA sequence: TGCGCCAGCATCCCAAGACTAGCGGGGGAGAACACCGGGGAGCTGTTTTTT. Translating it yields CASIPRLAGENTGELFF.

The chain recombines TRBV4-1 with TRBJ1-1; D unclear. V lost 0 bases and J 0 bases, leaving 11 bases between the germline ends. This CDR3 is 16 amino acids long. Germline CDR1 and CDR2: MGHRA and YSYEKL. The CDR3 bases are TGCGCCAGCAGCCAAGACGGGATCTTCATGAACACTGAAGCTTTCTTT. Translation gives CASSQDGIFMNTEAFF.

The genes are TRBV7-6 and TRBJ2-1, with D possibly matching TRBD2 (6 bases). Germline V gene lookup returns CDR1 SGHVS and CDR2 FNYEAQ. This CDR3 is built from 15 residues. V was cut by 1 base and J by 0 bases, with 7 bases left in between. This chain's CDR3 is CASSLDGSSYNEQFF. For the CDR3, the DNA is TGTGCCAGCAGCTTAGACGGGAGCTCCTACAATGAGCAGTTCTTC.

The rearrangement links TRBV5-1 to TRBJ1-6; D remains unclear. The length of the CDR3 is 13 residues. The V gene's germline CDR1 is SGHRS and CDR2 YFSETQ. Trimming shortened V by 4 bases and J by 9 bases, and 11 bases separated the two germline ends. The CDR3 DNA is TGCGCCAGCAGCGAGGATTCCGGTTCACCCCTCCACTTT. Protein: CASSEDSGSPLHF. Based on the CDR3 plus reference TRBV5-1 and TRBJ1-6, the full variable domain is KAGVTQTPRYLIKTRGQQVTLSCSPISGHRSVSWYQQTPGQGLQFLFEYFSETQRNKGNFPGRFSGRQFSNSRSEMNVSTLELGDSALYLCASSEDSGSPLHFGNGTRLTVT.

The CDR3 nucleotides read TGTGCCAGCAGCTGGGTCAGGGGTTCCGAGCAGTACTTC. Protein sequence: CASSWVRGSEQYF. V usage is TRBV14 and J usage is TRBJ2-7, with D possibly TRBD1 on 6 matching bases. Looked up from germline, CDR1 is SGHDN and CDR2 is FVKESK. The CDR3 is 13 amino acids. V shed 5 bases and J shed 6 bases, with 14 bases lying between them. Full variable domain (outside the CDR3, taken from reference TRBV14 and TRBJ2-7): EAGVTQFPSHSVIEKGQTVTLRCDPISGHDNLYWYRRVMGKEIKFLLHFVKESKQDESGMPNNRFLAERTGGTYSTLKVQPAELEDSGVYFCASSWVRGSEQYFGPGTRLTVT.

The gene calls are TRBV6-1 and TRBJ2-7; D is perhaps TRBD2 (6 bases). Germline V lookup: CDR1 MNHNS, CDR2 SASEGT. V was pared by 4 bases and J by 7 bases, with 17 bases between. The CDR3 spans 14 residues. CDR3 nucleotides: TGTGCCAGCAGTGCCGGACTACGTCAGGGAGAGCAGTACTTC. It encodes CASSAGLRQGEQYF.

The rearrangement links TRBV23-1 to TRBJ2-7; 8 bases are shared with TRBD1. TRBV23-1 is filed as an ORF, its function uncertain. Unmatched junction bases numbered 2, after V lost 0 bases and J lost 1 base. The CDR3 sequence is 15 residues long. CDR3 protein: CASSQSTGESYEQYF. CDR3 bases: TGCGCCAGCAGTCAATCGACAGGGGAGTCCTACGAGCAGTACTTC.

V usage is TRBV30 and J usage is TRBJ1-4, with D possibly TRBD1 on 6 matching bases. V lost 1 base and J 3 bases, leaving 12 bases between the germline ends. The V gene's germline CDR1 is GTSNPN and CDR2 SVGIG (reference sequence). The CDR3 consists of 15 residues. Written as DNA, the CDR3 is TGTGCCTGGAGTGAAGCCGGGACACCTAATGAAAAACTGTTTTTT. Its protein product is CAWSEAGTPNEKLFF.

The CDR3 DNA follows: TGTGCCAGCAGTTACGCGGAGGAGCAGTACTTC. It translates to CASSYAEEQYF. The V gene is TRBV6-6, the J gene TRBJ2-7; D gene ambiguous. This CDR3 spans 11 amino acids. CDR1 and CDR2 from the germline V gene are MNHNY and SVGAGI (reference sequence). Trimming pared 2 bases from V and 7 bases from J, leaving 6 bases between.

The rearrangement joins TRBV18 to TRBJ1-1, with 8 bases aligning to TRBD1. The trim removed 2 bases at V and 5 bases at J, leaving 7 bases unmatched. The germline V gene has CDR1 KGHSH and CDR2 LQKENI. The CDR3 is 15 residues long. CDR3 coding DNA: TGTGCCAGCTCACCAGGCCCAGGGGGCGGAACTGAAGCTTTCTTT. Encoded protein: CASSPGPGGGTEAFF.

The chain uses TRBV18 and TRBJ2-3; weak D call: TRBD2 (7 bases). Trimming stripped 1 base from V and 5 bases from J, with 22 bases between. This CDR3 spans 18 amino acids. Germline CDR1 KGHSH, CDR2 LQKENI. CDR3 sequence: CASSPLRLVGGPGDTQYF. CDR3 nucleotide sequence: TGTGCCAGCTCACCACTAAGACTAGTGGGGGGGCCGGGAGATACGCAGTATTTT.

This rearrangement joins TRBV6-1 to TRBJ1-2; possibly TRBD1 for D (5 bases). V lost 3 bases to trimming and J lost 5 bases, with 10 bases between them. The CDR3 loop spans 13 amino acids. The germline V gene has CDR1 MNHNS and CDR2 SASEGT. CDR3 sequence (DNA): TGTGCCAGCAGTGAGGCCAGGGCTTATGGCTACACCTTC. Its protein product is CASSEARAYGYTF.

The chain uses TRBV6-1 and TRBJ1-6; 7 bases match TRBD1. Trimming at V came to 2 bases and at J to 1 base, leaving 5 bases not matched to a gene. CDR1 and CDR2 (germline): MNHNS, SASEGT. This CDR3 region has 17 residues. In nucleotides, the CDR3 is TGTGCCAGCAGTGAAAGGACAGGAACTTCCTATAATTCACCCCTCCACTTT. Residues: CASSERTGTSYNSPLHF.